This T cell receptor beta chain was observed in a study of T cells after yellow fever vaccination. Study-level results: A small proportion of clonotypes was detected in both the CD4 and CD8 compartments. Clones that expanded after primary vaccination mostly reappeared after the booster (96% CD4, 80% to 90% CD8). In FACS-sorted repertoires, abundant clonotypes from the bulk population could appear as contaminants.

This clonotype came up a few times. As yet, its antigen is unknown. The CDR3 loop spans 13 amino acids. The ends were cut back, 3 bases at V and 5 bases at J, with 5 bases in the middle. Germline CDR1 reads KGHSH; CDR2 reads LQKENI. Synthesis of TCR cDNA relied on 5'RACE template switching, which attached a universal primer site and UMIs. TCRdb re-analysed the 5' RACE reads in MiXCR, keeping a single row per CDR3 protein. This sample has about 340,000 distinct CDR3 sequences; 3.5% to 4.5% occur once, and the top ten carry roughly 24%. This clonotype was sampled from a man between 18 and 35 years old who received the YFV17D yellow fever vaccine. The chain uses TRBV18 and TRBJ1-6; D is undetermined. The starting material was PBMCs, obtained 5 days after the yellow fever booster vaccination. CDR3 region: CASSPTDNSPLHF. CDR3 sequence (DNA): TGTGCCAGCTCACCGACGGATAATTCACCCCTCCACTTT.